This is a list of T cell receptor beta chains from one sample in a study of CD8 T cells in Susac syndrome. One entry per CDR3 protein results from TCRdb running MiXCR on the immunoSEQ multiplex PCR reads. The repertoire holds approximately 120,000 distinct CDR3 sequences, under 95% seen once, with under 0.25% in the top ten. The source material was CD8+ T cells from PBMCs. Receptors originate from a human donor with multiple sclerosis. CDR3s include the opening cysteine and the closing phenylalanine or tryptophan. The D gene is left open where the match is weak. Part of the rows lack a size; the others show once, few, many or a class for expanded clones.

clone size | D gene | J gene | V gene | CDR3 length | CDR3 protein | CDR3 DNA
NA | NA | TRBJ2-7 | TRBV30 | 15 | CAWSGDRVGWNEQYF | TGTGCCTGGAGCGGGGACCGAGTGGGGTGGAACGAGCAGTACTTC
NA | NA | TRBJ1-5 | TRBV6-2/TRBV6-3 | 15 | CASTSTGLGNQPQHF | TGTGCCAGCACCTCAACAGGGTTGGGCAATCAGCCCCAGCATTTT
NA | NA | TRBJ2-7 | TRBV19 | 13 | CASALRADYEQYF | TGTGCCAGTGCGTTAAGGGCGGACTACGAGCAGTACTTC
once | NA | TRBJ2-7 | TRBV12-3/TRBV12-4 | 14 | CASSFGGGSYEQYF | TGTGCCAGCAGTTTTGGTGGGGGTTCCTACGAGCAGTACTTC
NA | NA | TRBJ2-3 | TRBV27 | 16 | CASSFGAGLTTDTQYF | TGTGCCAGCAGTTTCGGGGCGGGACTCACAACAGATACGCAGTATTTT
once | NA | TRBJ1-1 | TRBV5-4 | 12 | CASSLGQQEAFF | TGTGCCAGCAGCTTGGGGCAACAGGAAGCTTTCTTT
NA | NA | TRBJ2-5 | TRBV10-3 | 13 | CAISDLDQETQYF | TGTGCCATCAGTGACCTGGACCAAGAGACCCAGTACTTC
NA | NA | TRBJ1-5 | TRBV27 | 17 | CASSSTRVAGFDQPQHF | TGTGCCAGCAGTTCCACCCGGGTTGCTGGGTTTGACCAGCCCCAGCATTTT
NA | NA | TRBJ2-7 | TRBV4-3 | 14 | CASSQEWDGYEQYF | TGCGCCAGCAGCCAAGAATGGGACGGCTACGAGCAGTACTTC
NA | NA | TRBJ2-2 | TRBV28 | 15 | CASTPPGAFAGELFF | TGTGCCAGCACCCCCCCGGGAGCTTTCGCCGGGGAGCTGTTTTTT
NA | NA | TRBJ2-2 | TRBV9 | 18 | CASSGGVIGRANTGELFF | TGTGCCAGCAGCGGAGGCGTTATTGGACGCGCGAACACCGGGGAGCTGTTTTTT
NA | NA | TRBJ2-3 | TRBV6-5 | 14 | CASKPEPSTDTQYF | TGTGCCAGCAAACCCGAACCCTCAACAGATACGCAGTATTTT
NA | NA | TRBJ2-2 | TRBV27 | 11 | CASKFSGELFF | TGTGCCAGCAAGTTCTCCGGGGAGCTGTTTTTT
once | TRBD2 | TRBJ2-1 | TRBV24-1 | 16 | CATSDPTSGRIDEQFF | TGTGCCACCAGTGATCCGACTAGCGGGAGGATCGATGAGCAGTTCTTC
once | NA | TRBJ1-3 | TRBV28 | 14 | CASSPGVSGNTIYF | TGTGCCAGCAGTCCCGGGGTCTCTGGAAACACCATATATTTT
once | TRBD2 | TRBJ2-3 | TRBV4-1 | 19 | CASSQDSPLAGVGVDTQYF | TGCGCCAGCAGCCAAGATTCGCCGCTAGCGGGAGTTGGTGTAGATACGCAGTATTTT
NA | TRBD2 | TRBJ2-5 | TRBV9 | 16 | CASSPRGGEMQETQYF | TGTGCCAGCAGCCCCCGGGGAGGGGAGATGCAAGAGACCCAGTACTTC
NA | NA | TRBJ1-1 | TRBV18 | 12 | CASSRQPLEAFF | TGTGCCAGCTCCCGACAGCCACTTGAAGCTTTCTTT
NA | TRBD1 | TRBJ2-7 | TRBV27 | 14 | CASSPDRGNNEQYF | TGTGCCAGCAGTCCCGACAGGGGTAATAACGAGCAGTACTTC
NA | TRBD2 | TRBJ2-7 | TRBV27 | 14 | CASSSSGPSYEQYF | TGTGCCAGCAGTTCTAGCGGTCCTTCCTACGAGCAGTACTTC
NA | NA | TRBJ2-3 | TRBV2 | 13 | CASRGEMTDTQYF | TGTGCCAGCAGGGGGGAGATGACAGATACGCAGTATTTT
once | NA | TRBJ2-3 | TRBV5-1 | 15 | CASSLRGDGTDTQYF | TGCGCCAGCAGCTTAAGGGGAGATGGCACAGATACGCAGTATTTT
NA | NA | TRBJ2-3 | TRBV5-4 | 14 | CASRSGQDTDTQYF | TGTGCCAGCAGATCGGGTCAGGACACAGATACGCAGTATTTT
few | NA | TRBJ2-1 | TRBV6-5 | 13 | CASSPGLSNEQFF | TGTGCCAGTAGTCCGGGACTCTCTAATGAGCAGTTCTTC
NA | NA | TRBJ2-7 | TRBV7-6 | 17 | CASSLGTETPITYEQYF | TGTGCCAGCAGCTTAGGGACAGAAACCCCCATCACCTACGAGCAGTACTTC
NA | TRBD1 | TRBJ1-2 | TRBV7-9 | 13 | CASSFDRVYGYTF | TGTGCCAGCAGCTTCGACAGGGTCTATGGCTACACCTTC
NA | TRBD2 | TRBJ2-1 | TRBV6-2/TRBV6-3 | 17 | CASSYPLAGGTYNEQFF | TGTGCCAGCAGTTACCCCCTAGCGGGAGGGACCTACAATGAGCAGTTCTTC
NA | NA | TRBJ1-5 | TRBV7-2 | 14 | CASSLSGRGQPQHF | TGTGCCAGCAGCTTATCAGGGAGAGGTCAGCCCCAGCATTTT
NA | NA | TRBJ2-1 | TRBV28 | 13 | CASSPLPPQEQFF | TGTGCCAGCAGTCCTCTCCCCCCGCAGGAGCAGTTCTTC
NA | TRBD1 | TRBJ1-2 | TRBV27 | 15 | CASRLAAGGGYGYTF | TGTGCCAGCAGGCTCGCCGCAGGGGGCGGCTATGGCTACACCTTC
NA | NA | TRBJ2-5 | TRBV20-1 | 11 | CSGREAETQYF | TGCAGTGGGAGGGAGGCGGAGACCCAGTACTTC
NA | NA | TRBJ1-1 | TRBV7-6 | 14 | CASSPGSGNTEAFF | TGTGCCAGCAGCCCAGGGTCTGGGAACACTGAAGCTTTCTTT
NA | NA | TRBJ2-2 | TRBV20-1 | 13 | CSASYRVAGELFF | TGCAGTGCTAGTTACAGGGTCGCCGGGGAGCTGTTTTTT
NA | NA | TRBJ1-1 | TRBV6-5 | 12 | CASGTTNTEAFF | TGTGCCAGTGGGACAACGAACACTGAAGCTTTCTTT
NA | NA | TRBJ1-4 | TRBV4-1 | 13 | CASSHSGAEKLFF | TGCGCCAGCAGCCACAGTGGGGCTGAAAAACTGTTTTTT
NA | NA | TRBJ2-1 | TRBV15 | 16 | CATSREGLGPLDEQFF | TGTGCCACCAGCAGAGAGGGATTAGGACCCCTCGATGAGCAGTTCTTC
NA | NA | TRBJ2-7 | TRBV28 | 14 | CASSLLEGQYEQYF | TGTGCCAGCAGTTTGTTGGAGGGGCAATACGAGCAGTACTTC
once | TRBD2 | TRBJ2-4 | TRBV30 | 17 | CAWSPPGLAGGRNIQYF | TGTGCCTGGAGTCCCCCAGGACTAGCGGGAGGGAGAAACATTCAGTACTTC
NA | NA | TRBJ2-5 | TRBV19 | 15 | CASSLFDRPQETQYF | TGTGCCAGTAGTCTGTTCGACAGACCTCAAGAGACCCAGTACTTC
NA | NA | TRBJ2-1 | TRBV6-5 | 16 | CASSYSAGISYNEQFF | TGTGCCAGCAGTTACTCGGCGGGTATTTCCTACAATGAGCAGTTCTTC
NA | TRBD2 | TRBJ2-7 | TRBV7-2 | 15 | CASSEASGLGYEQYF | TGTGCCAGCAGCGAAGCTAGCGGGCTTGGCTACGAGCAGTACTTC
NA | NA | TRBJ1-1 | TRBV30 | 14 | CAWSVWGGRTEAFF | TGTGCCTGGAGTGTTTGGGGTGGGAGGACTGAAGCTTTCTTT
NA | NA | TRBJ1-1 | TRBV7-8 | 12 | CASSLDWDEAFF | TGTGCCAGCAGCTTAGATTGGGATGAAGCTTTCTTT
NA | NA | TRBJ1-1 | TRBV6-1 | 14 | CASSELFGNTEAFF | TGTGCCAGCAGTGAATTATTTGGGAACACTGAAGCTTTCTTT
NA | NA | TRBJ2-1 | TRBV12-3/TRBV12-4 | 16 | CASSLTGGYSYNEQFF | TGTGCCAGCAGCCTAACGGGTGGCTATTCCTACAATGAGCAGTTCTTC
NA | NA | TRBJ1-3 | TRBV9 | 14 | CASSVGGVGNTIYF | TGTGCCAGCAGCGTAGGAGGGGTCGGAAACACCATATATTTT
NA | NA | TRBJ1-1 | TRBV27 | 14 | CASSLGLANTEAFF | TGTGCCAGCAGTTTAGGACTGGCGAACACTGAAGCTTTCTTT
NA | NA | TRBJ1-1 | TRBV30 | 14 | CAWSATRGRTEAFF | TGTGCCTGGAGTGCGACAAGGGGCCGCACAGAAGCTTTCTTT
NA | NA | TRBJ1-1 | TRBV13 | 14 | CASSYGAENTEAFF | TGTGCCAGCAGCTACGGGGCGGAGAACACTGAAGCTTTCTTT
NA | NA | TRBJ2-7 | TRBV11-2 | 14 | CASSFPGRSYEQYF | TGTGCCAGCAGCTTCCCGGGACGCAGTTACGAGCAGTACTTC
NA | TRBD2 | TRBJ2-5 | TRBV27 | 14 | CASAPLADRETQYF | TGTGCCAGCGCACCACTAGCGGACCGGGAGACCCAGTACTTC
once | TRBD1 | TRBJ2-1 | TRBV15 | 15 | CATSALGGVRNEQFF | TGTGCCACCAGCGCGTTAGGGGGCGTTCGTAATGAGCAGTTCTTC